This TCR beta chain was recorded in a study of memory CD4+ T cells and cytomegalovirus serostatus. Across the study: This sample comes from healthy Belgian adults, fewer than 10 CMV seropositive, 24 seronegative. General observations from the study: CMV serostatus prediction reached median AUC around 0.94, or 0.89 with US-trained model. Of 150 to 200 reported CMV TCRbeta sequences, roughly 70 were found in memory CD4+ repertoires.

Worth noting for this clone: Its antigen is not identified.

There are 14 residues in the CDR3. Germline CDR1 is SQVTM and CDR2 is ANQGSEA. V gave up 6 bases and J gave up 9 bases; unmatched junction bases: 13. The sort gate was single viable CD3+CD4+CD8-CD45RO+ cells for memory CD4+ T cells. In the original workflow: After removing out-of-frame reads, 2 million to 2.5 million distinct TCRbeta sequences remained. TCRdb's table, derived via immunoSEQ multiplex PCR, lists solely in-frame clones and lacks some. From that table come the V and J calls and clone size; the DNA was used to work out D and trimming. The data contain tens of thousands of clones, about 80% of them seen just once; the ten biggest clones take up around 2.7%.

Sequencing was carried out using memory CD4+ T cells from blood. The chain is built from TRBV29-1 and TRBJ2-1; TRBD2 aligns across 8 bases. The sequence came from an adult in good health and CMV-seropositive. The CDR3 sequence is CSVEFPGLGLEQFF. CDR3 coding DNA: TGCAGCGTGGAATTCCCGGGACTAGGGCTTGAGCAGTTCTTC.